The entry below describes one T cell receptor (beta chain). The antigen remains undetermined. Trimming removed 3 bases from V and 2 bases from J, with 7 bases in between. This CDR3 is built from 13 residues. Per germline, CDR1 SEHNR and CDR2 FQNEAQ (reference sequence). This record belongs to a study of identical twins. Points from the study as a whole: High-abundance cord blood beta clonotypes had fewer insertions; memory repertoires showed none.

One entry per CDR3 protein, called by TCRdb with MiXCR from the 5' RACE reads. The sample holds hundreds of thousands of distinct CDR3 sequences; more than 6.5% are singletons and the top ten take more than 1.5%. Separately, the same data were catalogued under a study of yellow fever vaccine responses in identical twins.

This chain uses TRBV7-9 with TRBJ1-2, with a weak D call TRBD1 (6 bases). The receptor was isolated from a young woman in good health. The sequenced sample was memory (CD45RO+) T cells sorted from blood. The CDR3 bases are TGTGCCAGCAGCTTCGGACAGAACTATGGCTACACCTTC. The encoded protein is CASSFGQNYGYTF.